This T cell receptor beta chain was sequenced in a study of identical twins. Ten or more counts support this clonotype. From the 5' RACE reads, TCRdb called clonotypes with MiXCR, one entry per CDR3 protein. This sample has 690,000 or so distinct CDR3 sequences, with around 6% found just once. Per the germline V gene, CDR1 is MNHEY and CDR2 is SVGAGI. CDR3 length: 15 amino acids. V lost 2 bases and J lost 7, with 17 bases in between. This chain joins TRBV6-5 and TRBJ1-2; possibly TRBD1 for D (5 bases). The sample was naive T cells sorted from blood. The receptor comes from a man aged 18-30 years in good health. The CDR3 region has the DNA TGTGCCAGCAGTTACCGGGACGCCGTTCTAGGTGGCTACACCTTC. It is translated as CASSYRDAVLGGYTF.